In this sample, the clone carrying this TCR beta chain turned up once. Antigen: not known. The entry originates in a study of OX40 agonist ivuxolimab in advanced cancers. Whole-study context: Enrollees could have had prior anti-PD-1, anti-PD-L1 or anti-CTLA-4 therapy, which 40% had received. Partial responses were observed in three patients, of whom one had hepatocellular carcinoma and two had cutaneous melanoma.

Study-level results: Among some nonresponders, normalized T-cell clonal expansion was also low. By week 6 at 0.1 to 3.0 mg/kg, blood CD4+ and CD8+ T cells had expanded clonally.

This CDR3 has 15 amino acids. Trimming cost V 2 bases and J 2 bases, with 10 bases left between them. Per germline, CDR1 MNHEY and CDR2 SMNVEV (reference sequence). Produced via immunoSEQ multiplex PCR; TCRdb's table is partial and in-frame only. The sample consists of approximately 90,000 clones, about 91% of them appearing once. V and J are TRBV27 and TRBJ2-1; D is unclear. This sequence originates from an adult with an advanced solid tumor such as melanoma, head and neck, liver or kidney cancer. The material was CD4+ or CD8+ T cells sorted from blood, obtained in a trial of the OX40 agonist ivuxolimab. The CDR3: CASSLQALPYNEQFF. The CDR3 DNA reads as TGTGCCAGCAGTTTACAAGCGTTACCCTACAATGAGCAGTTCTTC.